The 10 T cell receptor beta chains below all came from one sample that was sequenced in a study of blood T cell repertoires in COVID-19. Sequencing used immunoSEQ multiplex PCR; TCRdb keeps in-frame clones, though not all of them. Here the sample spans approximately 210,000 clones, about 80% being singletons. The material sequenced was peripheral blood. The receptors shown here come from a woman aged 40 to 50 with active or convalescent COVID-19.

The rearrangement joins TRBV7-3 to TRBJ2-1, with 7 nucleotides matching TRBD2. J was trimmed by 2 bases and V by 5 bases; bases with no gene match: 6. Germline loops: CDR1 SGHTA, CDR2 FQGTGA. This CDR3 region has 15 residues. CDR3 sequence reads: CASSQTSQTYNEQFF. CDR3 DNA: TGTGCCAGCAGCCAGACTAGCCAGACCTACAATGAGCAGTTCTTC.

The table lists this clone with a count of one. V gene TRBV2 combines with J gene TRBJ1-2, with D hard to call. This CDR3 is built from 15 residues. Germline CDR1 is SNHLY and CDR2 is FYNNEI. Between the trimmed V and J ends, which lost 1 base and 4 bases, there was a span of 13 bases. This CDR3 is CASSEGETRSYGYTF. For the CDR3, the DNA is TGTGCCAGCAGTGAAGGCGAGACTCGGAGCTATGGCTACACCTTC.

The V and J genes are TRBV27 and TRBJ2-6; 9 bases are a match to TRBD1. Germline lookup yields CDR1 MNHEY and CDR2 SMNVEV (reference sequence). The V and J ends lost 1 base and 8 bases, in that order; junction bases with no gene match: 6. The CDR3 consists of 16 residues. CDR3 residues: CASSLFTGTGSNVLTF. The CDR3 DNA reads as TGTGCCAGCAGTTTATTTACCGGGACAGGGTCCAACGTCCTGACTTTC.

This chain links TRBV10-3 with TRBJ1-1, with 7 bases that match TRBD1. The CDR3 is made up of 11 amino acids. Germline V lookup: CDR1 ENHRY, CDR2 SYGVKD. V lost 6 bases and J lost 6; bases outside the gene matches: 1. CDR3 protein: CAISDRAEAFF. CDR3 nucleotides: TGTGCCATCAGCGACAGGGCTGAAGCTTTCTTT.

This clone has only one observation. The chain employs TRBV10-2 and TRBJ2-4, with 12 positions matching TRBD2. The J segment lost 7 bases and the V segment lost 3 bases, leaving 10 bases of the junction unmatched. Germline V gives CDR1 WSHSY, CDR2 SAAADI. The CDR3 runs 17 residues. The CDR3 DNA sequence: TGCGCCAGCAGTGACCTTGCCCGACTAGCGGGAGAGAACATTCAGTACTTC. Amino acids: CASSDLARLAGENIQYF.

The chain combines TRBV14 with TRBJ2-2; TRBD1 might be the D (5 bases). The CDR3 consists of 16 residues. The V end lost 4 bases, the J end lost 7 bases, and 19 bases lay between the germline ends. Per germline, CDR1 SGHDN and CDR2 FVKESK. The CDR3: CASSPLKGRDHGELFF. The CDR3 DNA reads TGTGCCAGCAGCCCCTTGAAGGGGCGCGATCACGGGGAGCTGTTTTTT.

Here the CDR3 reads CASSQSAREDTIYF. The CDR3 region has the DNA TGCGCCAGCAGCCAGTCTGCCAGGGAGGACACCATATATTTT. This sequence joins TRBV4-1 and TRBJ1-3; the D gene is possibly TRBD1 (5 bases). V was pared by 3 bases and J by 8 bases, with 14 bases between. CDR3 length: 14 residues. Germline V gene sequence: CDR1 MGHRA, CDR2 YSYEKL.

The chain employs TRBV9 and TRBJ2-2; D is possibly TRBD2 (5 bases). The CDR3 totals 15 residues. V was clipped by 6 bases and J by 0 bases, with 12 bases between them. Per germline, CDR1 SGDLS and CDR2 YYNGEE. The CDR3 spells CASTREATNTGELFF. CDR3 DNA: TGTGCCAGCACACGGGAAGCCACGAACACCGGGGAGCTGTTTTTT.

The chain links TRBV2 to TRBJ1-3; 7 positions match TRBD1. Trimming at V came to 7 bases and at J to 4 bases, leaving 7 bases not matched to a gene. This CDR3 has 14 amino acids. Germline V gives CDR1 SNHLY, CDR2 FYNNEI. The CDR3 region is CASKRQGTGNTIYF. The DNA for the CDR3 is TGTGCCAGCAAAAGACAGGGAACAGGAAACACCATATATTTT.

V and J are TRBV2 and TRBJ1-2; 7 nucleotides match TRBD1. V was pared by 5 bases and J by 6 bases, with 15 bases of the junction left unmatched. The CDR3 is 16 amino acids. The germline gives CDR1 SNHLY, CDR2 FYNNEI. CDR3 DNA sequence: TGTGCCAGCAGTCCCACCAATCACAGGGGTTATAATGGCTACACCTTC. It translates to CASSPTNHRGYNGYTF.